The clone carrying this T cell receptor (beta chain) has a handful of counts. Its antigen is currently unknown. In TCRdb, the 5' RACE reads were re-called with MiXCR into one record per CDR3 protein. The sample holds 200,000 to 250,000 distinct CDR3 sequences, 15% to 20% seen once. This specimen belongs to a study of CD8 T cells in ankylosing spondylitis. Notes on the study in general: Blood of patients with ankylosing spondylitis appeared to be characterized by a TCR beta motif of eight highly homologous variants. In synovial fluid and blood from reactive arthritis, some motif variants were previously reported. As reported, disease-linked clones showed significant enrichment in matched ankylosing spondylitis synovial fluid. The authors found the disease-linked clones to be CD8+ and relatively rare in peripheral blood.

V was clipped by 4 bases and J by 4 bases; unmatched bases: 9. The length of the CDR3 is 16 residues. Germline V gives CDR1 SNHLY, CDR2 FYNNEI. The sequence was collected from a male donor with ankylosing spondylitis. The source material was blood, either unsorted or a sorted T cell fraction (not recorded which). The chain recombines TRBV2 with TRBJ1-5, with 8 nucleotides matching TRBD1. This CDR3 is CASSGRQGAGNQPQHF. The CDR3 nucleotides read TGTGCCAGCAGTGGGAGGCAGGGGGCAGGAAATCAGCCCCAGCATTTT.